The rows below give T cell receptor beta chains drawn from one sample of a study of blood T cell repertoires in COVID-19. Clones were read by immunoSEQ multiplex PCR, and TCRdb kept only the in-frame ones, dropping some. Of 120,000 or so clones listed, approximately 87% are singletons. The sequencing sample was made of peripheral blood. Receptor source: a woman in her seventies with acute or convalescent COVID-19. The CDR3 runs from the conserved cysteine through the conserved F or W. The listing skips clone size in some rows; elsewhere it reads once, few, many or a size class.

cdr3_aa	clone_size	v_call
CASSLLFRGQETQYF	NA	TRBV11-2
CASSLSRRSGAPLHF	NA	TRBV5-1
CASSPTRGGSYNEQFF	NA	TRBV18
CAISRSGGADTQYF	few	TRBV10-3
CAWSVPGGRDTEAFF	NA	TRBV30
CACLGGSGANVLTF	NA	TRBV30
CASSLGVSNQPQHF	NA	TRBV7-2
CASSLGGITNEKLFF	once	TRBV28
CASSMGGGTGELFF	NA	TRBV2
CASSLVPVGLAGDNEQFF	NA	TRBV5-1
CASRVHKNTGELFF	NA	TRBV19
CASTGGGTEAFF	once	TRBV28
CASSQEQGRETQYF	NA	TRBV3-1/TRBV3-2
CASSSSPGKQETQYF	NA	TRBV27
CTSSRANQPQHF	few	TRBV1
CASRGDSSGANVLTF	NA	TRBV6-5
CASSTGTGGNIQYF	NA	TRBV5-1
CASSMEGEWNQPQHF	NA	TRBV7-6
CASSIEVAAGYTF	NA	TRBV19
CASIRDHTTDTQYF	NA	TRBV2
CASSLAIDPNYDGYTF	once	TRBV7-6
CASSSWPGETQYF	NA	TRBV11-2
CASSPKLAGAYNEQFF	NA	TRBV13
CASSEGSSNQPQHF	NA	TRBV6-5
CASSPWSQTEDTQYF	few	TRBV7-2
CASSASGTSTDTQYF	NA	TRBV5-1
CASSLTGLPGNTIYF	NA	TRBV7-2
CAWRRTGPYEQYF	NA	TRBV30
CASSLQASGRAHEQFF	NA	TRBV5-5
CASSFLDRANYGYTF	NA	TRBV6-5
CASSSYSAPSTDTQYF	NA	TRBV28
CATMAGPNEQFF	NA	TRBV24-1
CASRLPGLNTGELFF	NA	TRBV5-1
CAFRDSYEQYF	NA	TRBV30
CAWSMDPRGKLFF	NA	TRBV30
CASSYSQGSYEQYF	NA	TRBV6-5
CASSYDRVLDEQYF	once	TRBV6-2/TRBV6-3
CASSETGRQGPTSNGYTF	NA	TRBV2
CASSLADRVAEAFF	NA	TRBV6-2/TRBV6-3
CASRFLQGPFYEQYF	NA	TRBV6-5
CASSLDWVQPQHF	NA	TRBV18
CASSPARDRGYTQYF	NA	TRBV28
CASSQGVSGNTGELFF	NA	TRBV3-1/TRBV3-2
CASSTTLSTEAFF	few	TRBV19
CASSLNAAGGGYTF	NA	TRBV5-4
CASQTGWEGYTF	NA	TRBV2
CASSLRQGQYEQYF	few	TRBV13
CASSLLGQGATEAFF	once	TRBV27
CASSYHQGTLHF	once	TRBV14
CASSLGTDSNQPQHF	NA	TRBV27
CASSVGNQETQYF	NA	TRBV9
CASSSVDTANEKLFF	once	TRBV5-6
CASRGTRAYGQYF	NA	TRBV10-2
CSSPGYSNYGYTF	NA	TRBV29-1
CAISESWGQAGDTQYF	NA	TRBV10-3
CASSLRQGAGYTF	NA	TRBV3-1/TRBV3-2
CASSRTVSNQPQHF	NA	TRBV2